These 22 T cell receptor beta chains came from one sample sequenced in a study of blood T cell repertoires in COVID-19. Assay used: immunoSEQ multiplex PCR; TCRdb lists only in-frame clones, some missing. The sample yields approximately 88,000 clones, approximately 90% seen once. The sequencing sample was made of peripheral blood. Every receptor here comes from a male donor with acute or convalescent COVID-19.

This clone was observed a single time. CDR3 in amino acids: CASSPLQGGFMNTEAFF. As DNA, the CDR3 is TGTGCCAGCTCACCACTCCAGGGGGGTTTCATGAACACTGAAGCTTTCTTT. The J gene is TRBJ1-1, the V gene TRBV18, with TRBD1 matching over 7 bases. CDR3 length: 17 residues. Germline V lookup: CDR1 KGHSH, CDR2 LQKENI. J lost 0 bases, V lost 1 base, and 8 bases had no gene match.

The chain employs TRBV29-1 and TRBJ1-2; D possibly corresponds to TRBD1 (5 bases). The germline V gene has CDR1 SQVTM and CDR2 ANQGSEA. The CDR3 covers 12 residues. V was clipped by 5 bases and J by 2 bases, with 9 bases between them. In DNA, the CDR3 is TGCAGCGTTCCGGCAGGGAACTATGGCTACACCTTC. It specifies CSVPAGNYGYTF.

V and J are TRBV28 and TRBJ2-5; TRBD1 matches 11 bases. The V gene end was trimmed by 3 bases and the J gene end by 7 bases; junction bases not matched to a gene: 10. Per the germline V gene, CDR1 is MDHEN and CDR2 is SYDVKM. This CDR3 has 16 amino acids. The chain's CDR3 is CASSFNGQGAYRTQYF. The DNA of the CDR3 is TGTGCCAGCAGTTTCAACGGACAGGGGGCGTATCGGACCCAGTACTTC.

V and J are TRBV10-3 and TRBJ2-7, with 7 bases matching TRBD1. This CDR3 has 15 residues. J was trimmed by 7 bases and V by 2 bases; bases with no gene match: 11. The germline V gene encodes CDR1 ENHRY and CDR2 SYGVKD. CDR3 region: CAISEGPGTEREQYF. In DNA, the CDR3 is TGTGCCATCAGTGAGGGACCCGGGACAGAGAGGGAGCAGTACTTC.

The V and J genes are TRBV6-5 and TRBJ2-1, with 8 nucleotides matching TRBD1. V trimming: 6 bases; J trimming: 9 bases; junction bases outside the gene matches: 7. This CDR3 has 13 amino acids. Germline lookup yields CDR1 MNHEY and CDR2 SVGAGI. CDR3 loop: CASRAGGSVEQFF. The CDR3 nucleotides are TGTGCCAGCAGGGCAGGGGGCTCGGTTGAGCAGTTCTTC.

The rearrangement joins TRBV3-1 (or the pseudogene TRBV3-2) to TRBJ1-4; D perhaps matches TRBD1 (5 bases). V was trimmed by 4 bases and J by 5 bases, leaving 17 bases between them. The CDR3 sequence is 16 residues long. Germline V gives CDR1 LGHDT, CDR2 YNNKEL (reference sequence). The CDR3: CASSPRTTALNEKLFF. The CDR3 DNA sequence: TGTGCCAGCAGCCCTCGCACGACAGCTCTCAATGAAAAACTGTTTTTT.

The chain joins TRBV25-1 to TRBJ1-3, with D uncertain. The V gene lost 6 bases and the J gene lost 0 bases, with 9 bases spanning the gap. Germline V gene data show CDR1 as MGHDK and CDR2 as SYGVNS. This CDR3 is built from 14 residues. CDR3 sequence (DNA): TGTGCCAGCAGCGGACGGGACTCTGGAAACACCATATATTTT. Translated: CASSGRDSGNTIYF. The whole variable domain, filled in from reference TRBV25-1 and TRBJ1-3, reads EADIYQTPRYLVIGTGKKITLECSQTMGHDKMYWYQQDPGMELHLIHYSYGVNSTEKGDLSSESTVSRIRTEHFPLTLESARPSHTSQYLCASSGRDSGNTIYFGEGSWLTVV.

This clone was picked up a small number of times. The DNA of the CDR3 is TGTGCCTGGAGTAATATGGAGGCAGCGAACACTGAAGCTTTCTTT. It translates to CAWSNMEAANTEAFF. The V gene is TRBV30, the J gene TRBJ1-1, with no clear D. The ends were cut back, 2 bases at V and 1 base at J, with 14 bases in the middle. The germline V gene has CDR1 GTSNPN and CDR2 SVGIG (reference sequence). This CDR3 comprises 15 residues.

The V gene is TRBV13, the J gene TRBJ1-4; D unclear. V was clipped by 2 bases and J by 7 bases, with 14 bases between them. The CDR3 totals 15 residues. Germline V lookup: CDR1 PRHDT, CDR2 FYEKMQ (reference sequence). CDR3 sequence: CASSLWQSGSEKLFF. DNA for the CDR3: TGTGCCAGCAGCTTATGGCAGTCGGGAAGTGAAAAACTGTTTTTT. The full variable domain, rest sourced from reference TRBV13 and TRBJ1-4, is AAGVIQSPRHLIKEKRETATLKCYPIPRHDTVYWYQQGPGQDPQFLISFYEKMQSDKGSIPDRFSAQQFSDYHSELNMSSLELGDSALYFCASSLWQSGSEKLFFGSGTQLSVL.

In this sample, this clone turned up a few times. V and J are TRBV18 and TRBJ1-1; tentatively, D is TRBD1 (5 bases). The V and J ends lost 5 bases and 8 bases respectively, with 12 bases between them. Germline CDR1 and CDR2: KGHSH and LQKENI. The CDR3 has 12 residues. CDR3 in amino acids: CASSIPRGEAFF. CDR3 nucleotide sequence: TGTGCCAGCTCAATCCCCCGGGGGGAAGCTTTCTTT.

This chain uses TRBV29-1 with TRBJ1-1; D perhaps matches TRBD1 (6 bases). The CDR3 consists of 13 residues. CDR1 is SQVTM and CDR2 is ANQGSEA in the germline V gene. Trimming shortened V by 7 bases and J by 2 bases, and 14 bases separated the two germline ends. The CDR3: CSETGNENTEAFF. The DNA for the CDR3 is TGCAGCGAAACAGGGAATGAAAACACTGAAGCTTTCTTT.

The chain uses TRBV11-3 and TRBJ2-7; D unresolved. Between the trimmed V and J ends, which lost 1 base and 7 bases, there was a span of 11 bases. The CDR3 runs 13 residues. Germline V gene data show CDR1 as SGHNT and CDR2 as YENEEA. The CDR3 DNA follows: TGTGCCAGCAGCTTAGTCGCCGCAGGAGAGCAGTACTTC. Residues: CASSLVAAGEQYF.

This chain joins TRBV11-2 and TRBJ2-5; TRBD1 agrees at 9 bases. The germline V gene has CDR1 SGHAT and CDR2 FQNNGV. The CDR3 runs to 16 residues. Germline trimming cut 0 bases from V and 5 bases from J; bases unmatched to any gene: 7. The DNA of the CDR3 is TGTGCCAGCAGCTTAGAGGGGGGACAGGGAGAGGAGACCCAGTACTTC. Encoded protein: CASSLEGGQGEETQYF. The full variable domain, in which reference TRBV11-2 and TRBJ2-5 provide the parts outside the CDR3, is EAGVAQSPRYKIIEKRQSVAFWCNPISGHATLYWYQQILGQGPKLLIQFQNNGVVDDSQLPKDRFSAERLKGVDSTLKIQPAKLEDSAVYLCASSLEGGQGEETQYFGPGTRLLVL.

This sequence joins TRBV12-3 or TRBV12-4 and TRBJ2-5; tentatively, D is TRBD2 (5 bases). V lost 9 bases, J lost 5 bases, and 13 bases lay in between. There are 12 residues in the CDR3. CDR3 nucleotides: TGTGCCAGTACCCTAACGGGGGAGACCCAGTACTTC. Translating gives CASTLTGETQYF.

V gene TRBV3-1 (or the pseudogene TRBV3-2) combines with J gene TRBJ2-5, with 8 positions matching TRBD2. V lost 3 bases, J lost 1 base, and 7 bases stayed unmatched. Germline V gene sequence: CDR1 LGHDT, CDR2 YNNKEL (reference sequence). This CDR3 is 16 amino acids long. CDR3 sequence: CASSQTGLAGQETQYF. The CDR3 nucleotides are TGTGCCAGCAGCCAGACCGGACTAGCAGGCCAAGAGACCCAGTACTTC.

This clone was found a few times. The CDR3 DNA reads TGTGCCAGCAGTTTAGTACAGGGCCACGAGCAGTACTTC. It specifies CASSLVQGHEQYF. This chain uses TRBV12-3 or TRBV12-4 with TRBJ2-7, with D perhaps matching TRBD1 (6 bases). The V end lost 1 base, the J end lost 5 bases, and 9 bases lay between the germline ends. CDR3 size: 13 residues.

The chain carries TRBV9 and TRBJ2-3; 15 nucleotides match TRBD2. The CDR3 extends over 16 amino acids. J lost 4 bases, V lost 3 bases, and 3 bases had no gene match. Germline-derived CDR1 and CDR2 are SGDLS and YYNGEE. The chain's CDR3 is CASSARTSGGADTQYF. For the CDR3, the DNA is TGTGCCAGCAGCGCGAGGACTAGCGGGGGGGCAGATACGCAGTATTTT.

The chain uses TRBV5-8 and TRBJ1-4; D gene ambiguous. The germline V gene encodes CDR1 SGHTS and CDR2 YDEGEE. V was shortened by 0 bases and J by 4 bases, with 7 bases between the two germline ends. This CDR3 region has 14 residues. The CDR3 sequence is CASSLVDINEKLFF. CDR3 sequence (DNA): TGTGCCAGCAGCTTGGTCGACATTAATGAAAAACTGTTTTTT. The full variable domain, its missing parts supplied by reference TRBV5-8 and TRBJ1-4, is EAGVTQSPTHLIKTRGQQATLRCSPISGHTSVYWYQQALGLGLQFLLWYDEGEERNRGNFPPRFSGRQFPNYSSELNVNALELEDSALYLCASSLVDINEKLFFGSGTQLSVL.

The V call is TRBV30, the J call TRBJ2-3; 8 positions agree with TRBD2. CDR1 and CDR2 (germline): GTSNPN, SVGIG (reference sequence). Germline trimming cut 0 bases from V and 3 bases from J; bases unmatched to any gene: 5. The CDR3 length is 15 residues. The CDR3 bases are TGTGCCTGGAGTGTAAACGGGGGGGTTACAGATACGCAGTATTTT. Its protein is CAWSVNGGVTDTQYF.

This clone was detected only a few times. The chain has TRBV19 and TRBJ1-6; D is uncertain. The CDR3 is 15 residues long. The germline gives CDR1 LNHDA, CDR2 SQIVND (reference sequence). The V end lost 6 bases, the J end lost 2 bases, and 11 bases lay between the germline ends. The CDR3 bases are TGTGCCAGTAGCGCAGATGGCACCTATAATTCACCCCTCCACTTT. Its protein is CASSADGTYNSPLHF.

The chain links TRBV29-1 to TRBJ1-1; 7 bases agree with TRBD1. The CDR3 is 13 residues long. Germline CDR1 SQVTM, CDR2 ANQGSEA. V was pared by 7 bases and J by 1 base, with 6 bases of the junction left unmatched. CDR3 nucleotide sequence: TGCAGCGCCGCGGACAGGAAGAACACTGAAGCTTTCTTT. Its translation: CSAADRKNTEAFF.

This clone was recorded a few times. The chain recombines TRBV7-9 with TRBJ2-7; TRBD1 is a possible D gene (5 bases). Trimming took off 8 bases at V and 7 bases at J, with 18 bases between the two ends. Per germline, CDR1 SEHNR and CDR2 FQNEAQ (reference sequence). This CDR3 is 13 amino acids long. DNA for the CDR3: TGTGCCAGCCGTGGGGCTGGGCTTGGAGAGCAGTACTTC. Amino acid sequence: CASRGAGLGEQYF. The variable domain in full, completed from reference TRBV7-9 and TRBJ2-7, reads DTGVSQNPRHKITKRGQNVTFRCDPISEHNRLYWYRQTLGQGPEFLTYFQNEAQLEKSRLLSDRFSAERPKGSFSTLEIQRTEQGDSAMYLCASRGAGLGEQYFGPGTRLTVT.